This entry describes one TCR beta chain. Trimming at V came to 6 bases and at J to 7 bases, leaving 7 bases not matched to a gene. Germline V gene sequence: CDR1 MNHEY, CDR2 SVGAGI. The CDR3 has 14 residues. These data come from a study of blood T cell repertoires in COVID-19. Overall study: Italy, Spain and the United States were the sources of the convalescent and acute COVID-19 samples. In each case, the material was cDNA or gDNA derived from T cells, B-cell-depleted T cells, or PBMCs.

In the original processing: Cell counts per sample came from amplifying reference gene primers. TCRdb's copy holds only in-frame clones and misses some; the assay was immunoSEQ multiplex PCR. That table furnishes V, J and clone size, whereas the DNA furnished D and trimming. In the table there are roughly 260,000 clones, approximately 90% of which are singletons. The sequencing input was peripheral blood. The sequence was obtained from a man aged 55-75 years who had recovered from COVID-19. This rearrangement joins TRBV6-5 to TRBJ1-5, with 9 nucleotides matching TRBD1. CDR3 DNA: TGTGCCAGCAGCAGGGACAGGGACAGACAGCCCCAGCATTTT. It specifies CASSRDRDRQPQHF.